The rows below give T cell receptor beta chains drawn from one sample of a study of regulatory T cells in long-lasting Graves disease. TCRdb redid the calling of the multiplex PCR reads with MiXCR, one entry per CDR3 protein. The repertoire holds hundreds of thousands of distinct CDR3 sequences, with roughly 15% as singletons. The sample was also reused in another study, on T cells in Graves' hyperthyroidism and ophthalmopathy.

The sequencing used peripheral blood mononuclear cells (PBMCs), collected at new diagnosis, from a patient treated with antithyroid drugs. These receptors were collected from a young woman with Graves disease. The CDR3 runs from the conserved cysteine through the conserved F or W. Each record gives: J gene, D gene, V gene, clone size, CDR3 DNA, CDR3 protein. A D gene is named only where the DNA matches it firmly. For some rows the clone size is stated as once, few or many, or as a class when expanded; others skip it.

>TRBJ2-4|-|TRBV19|-
TGTGCCAGTAGTATCAACAGGGTTGGGGCCAAAAACATTCAGTACTTC
CASSINRVGAKNIQYF
>TRBJ2-5|-|TRBV20-1|-
TGCAGTGCTAGAGTACCGGGCGAGGTGACCCAGTACTTC
CSARVPGEVTQYF
>TRBJ2-7|-|TRBV28|many
TGTACCACTACAGGGTTGGTTCCCGGCGAGCAGTACTTC
CTTTGLVPGEQYF
>TRBJ1-1|TRBD1|TRBV6-1|many
TGTGCCAGCAGTGGGGGACAGGTGAACACTGAAGCTTTCTTT
CASSGGQVNTEAFF
>TRBJ2-1|TRBD1|TRBV28|many
TGTGCCAGCAGTTTAGGGAGGGACAGGGTTGAGCAGTTCTTC
CASSLGRDRVEQFF
>TRBJ2-7|-|TRBV28|many
TGTGCCAGCAGTTTATTGGGAGCACTCTACGAGCAGTACTTC
CASSLLGALYEQYF
>TRBJ2-1|TRBD2|TRBV28|many
TGTGCCAGCAGAGAACGGAAGGGCGGGGGAGGCAATGAGCAGTTCTTC
CASRERKGGGGNEQFF
>TRBJ1-5|-|TRBV5-1|many
TGCGCCAGCAGCCCGGGCGCAGGAGATCAGCCCCAGCATTTT
CASSPGAGDQPQHF
>TRBJ1-2|TRBD1|TRBV28|many
TGTGCCAGCACCGAGGACAGGGGGCATAACTATGGCTACACCTTC
CASTEDRGHNYGYTF
>TRBJ2-1|TRBD1|TRBV28|few
TGTGCCAGCAGTTTGGCGGACAGGGGGCTCTACAATGAGCAGTTCTTC
CASSLADRGLYNEQFF
>TRBJ1-4|-|TRBV11-2|few
TGTGCCAGCAGCTTCGCGGGATCGAGGGAAAAACTGTTTTTT
CASSFAGSREKLFF
>TRBJ2-2|-|TRBV28|few
TGTGCCAGCAACAGAGGCGACCTCACCGGGGAGCTGTTTTTT
CASNRGDLTGELFF
>TRBJ2-3|-|TRBV5-1|-
TGCGCCAGCAGGGAAGCTCGCCCCTCGAATACGCAGTATTTT
CASREARPSNTQYF
>TRBJ1-5|-|TRBV20-1|-
TGCAGTGCTAGGGCAGGGCAGCAGCCCCAGCATTTT
CSARAGQQPQHF
>TRBJ2-7|-|TRBV28|many
TGTGCCAGCAGTATCATTATGGGGAGCTCCTACGAGCAGTACTTC
CASSIIMGSSYEQYF
>TRBJ2-3|-|TRBV7-9|few
TGTGCCAGCACTAAGGGGTTCACAGATACGCAGTATTTT
CASTKGFTDTQYF
>TRBJ2-3|-|TRBV15|many
TGTGCCACCAGCATCGACCCGACGCTTCCCTATACGCAGTATTTT
CATSIDPTLPYTQYF
>TRBJ2-2|-|TRBV7-9|many
TGTGCCAGCAGCCCCGTGTGGACCGGGGAGCTGTTTTTT
CASSPVWTGELFF
>TRBJ2-7|TRBD1|TRBV3-1|few
TGTGCCAGCAGCCAGAGCCCCGGGACAGCCAGCCTCCAGTACTTC
CASSQSPGTASLQYF
>TRBJ2-2|-|TRBV14|few
TGTGCCAGCAGCCAGACAGGCACCGGGGAGCTGTTTTTT
CASSQTGTGELFF
>TRBJ2-7|-|TRBV28|many
TGTGCCAGCAGTATTAGCCCCGTTGGTCCCTACGAGCAGTACTTC
CASSISPVGPYEQYF
>TRBJ2-3|TRBD1|TRBV2|many
TGTGCCAGCAGCCAACAGGGGGCTACAGATACGCAGTATTTT
CASSQQGATDTQYF
>TRBJ1-5|-|TRBV15|few
TGTGCCACCAGCTTCTCAAGGGGTTATAGCAATCAGCCCCAGCATTTT
CATSFSRGYSNQPQHF
>TRBJ2-3|TRBD1|TRBV27|many
TGTGCCAGCAGTCCTAGGGACAGGGTAATTAATACGCAGTATTTT
CASSPRDRVINTQYF
>TRBJ2-5|-|TRBV9|-
TGTGCCAGCAGCAAAAGGGGGGACTCGAAGACCCAGTACTTC
CASSKRGDSKTQYF
>TRBJ2-3|-|TRBV18|few
TGTGCCAGCTCACCCGGGACACCTAGCACAGATACGCAGTATTTT
CASSPGTPSTDTQYF
>TRBJ2-3|-|TRBV2|many
TGTGCCAGCAGTGAGGCAGGGTTTGGCACAGATACGCAGTATTTT
CASSEAGFGTDTQYF
>TRBJ1-1|-|TRBV6-1|-
TGTGCCAGCAGGACGCAGTTAATGAACACTGAAGCTTTCTTT
CASRTQLMNTEAFF
>TRBJ2-2|-|TRBV19|many
TGTGCCAGTAGCAATTGGGATGCGAACACCGGGGAGCTGTTTTTT
CASSNWDANTGELFF
>TRBJ1-6|-|TRBV5-1|many
TGCGCCAGCAGCAACCGCGGGACTGGGAATAATTCACCCCTCCACTTT
CASSNRGTGNNSPLHF
>TRBJ2-5|TRBD1|TRBV20-1|many
TGCAGTGCTAGGTGGACAGGACAAGAGACCCAGTACTTC
CSARWTGQETQYF
>TRBJ2-2|TRBD2|TRBV20-1|-
TGCAGTGCTAGAAGGACTAGCGGGAGGGGGGCGTCCGGGGAGCTGTTTTTT
CSARRTSGRGASGELFF
>TRBJ1-1|-|TRBV25-1|many
TGTGCCAGCAGGGAAGGGCTTGAAGCTTTCTTT
CASREGLEAFF
>TRBJ2-5|TRBD2|TRBV20-1|few
TGCAGTGCTAGGCTACGGGAGGGTCAAGAGACCCAGTACTTC
CSARLREGQETQYF
>TRBJ2-7|TRBD1|TRBV7-9|many
TGTGCCAGCAGCTCCCCACAGGGGGCCTACGAGCAGTACTTC
CASSSPQGAYEQYF
>TRBJ2-1|TRBD1|TRBV6-1|-
TGTGCCACCTTACAGGGGGAATCCTACAATGAGCAGTTCTTC
CATLQGESYNEQFF
>TRBJ2-7|TRBD2|TRBV20-1|once
TGCAGTGCTAGACCTGAGCGGGAGATTTACGAGCAGTACTTC
CSARPEREIYEQYF
>TRBJ2-7|TRBD2|TRBV27|many
TGTGCCAGCAGCTCGGCGGGGGGCTCCTACGAGCAGTACTTC
CASSSAGGSYEQYF
>TRBJ2-7|-|TRBV27|many
TGTGCCAGCAGTTTCACGGACCTCTACGAGCAGTACTTC
CASSFTDLYEQYF
>TRBJ1-5|-|TRBV7-2|many
TGTGCCAGCAGCGCTGATTTGAATCAGCCCCAGCATTTT
CASSADLNQPQHF
>TRBJ2-1|TRBD1|TRBV7-8|many
TGTGCCAGCAGCTGGACAGGGGCTAGGAACAATGAGCAGTTCTTC
CASSWTGARNNEQFF
>TRBJ1-2|TRBD1|TRBV7-3|-
TGTGCCAGCAGCCCGGGGACAGGGGGAATATATGGCTACACCTTC
CASSPGTGGIYGYTF
>TRBJ2-5|-|TRBV20-1|many
TGCAGCCCGGCCAGGGGCCAGGGAGGGGAGACCCAGTACTTC
CSPARGQGGETQYF
>TRBJ2-1|-|TRBV7-9|many
TGTGCCAGCAGCTTCGGACACCTTGGCCGCCAAGGGTTCTTC
CASSFGHLGRQGFF
>TRBJ1-1|-|TRBV6-2/TRBV6-3|-
TGCGCCAGCGCCTTACTAGGGGGGAACACTGAAGCTTTCTTT
CASALLGGNTEAFF